The 23 T cell receptor beta chains below were found in one sample sequenced in a study of blood T cell repertoires in COVID-19. Method: immunoSEQ multiplex PCR; TCRdb's copy keeps in-frame clones and lacks some. The sample consists of 60,000 to 75,000 clones, 88% of them appearing once. The sequencing input was peripheral blood. Every receptor here comes from a woman aged 80 or over with active COVID-19.

This clone showed up just once. The chain uses TRBV27 and TRBJ1-6; a possible D gene is TRBD1 (5 bases). The CDR3 sequence is 16 residues long. Trimming stripped 2 bases from V and 7 bases from J, with 15 bases between. The germline CDR1 and CDR2 sequences are MNHEY and SMNVEV (reference sequence). In nucleotides, the CDR3 is TGTGCCAGCAGTTTAGATGCGGGGCGGGGAAATTCACCCCTCCACTTT. Translated: CASSLDAGRGNSPLHF.

This clone occurred once. The chain uses TRBV5-1 and TRBJ2-3; 9 bases are a match to TRBD2. This CDR3 has 14 amino acids. The V and J ends lost 0 bases and 5 bases, in that order; junction bases with no gene match: 1. Germline lookup yields CDR1 SGHRS and CDR2 YFSETQ. The CDR3 DNA sequence: TGCGCCAGCAGCTTGGTAGCGGGGGAAGATACGCAGTATTTT. It encodes CASSLVAGEDTQYF.

The V and J genes are TRBV7-2 and TRBJ1-5; 9 nucleotides align to TRBD1. Germline assignment: CDR1 SGHTA and CDR2 FQGNSA. V shed 5 bases and J 1 base; nucleotides not matched to a gene: 9. The CDR3 contains 17 residues. The CDR3 spells CASSRTGAGISNQPQHF. In DNA form, the CDR3 reads TGTGCCAGCAGCCGGACAGGGGCAGGAATAAGCAATCAGCCCCAGCATTTT.

The rearrangement uses TRBV28 and TRBJ2-7; 9 positions match TRBD2. The CDR3 consists of 14 residues. The germline gives CDR1 MDHEN, CDR2 SYDVKM. The J segment lost 6 bases and the V segment lost 4 bases, leaving 7 bases of the junction unmatched. CDR3 residues: CASSSPSGAGEQYF. Here the CDR3 DNA reads TGTGCCAGCAGTTCGCCTAGCGGGGCTGGCGAGCAGTACTTC.

This sequence joins TRBV5-5 and TRBJ2-1; 8 nucleotides line up with TRBD2. This CDR3 has 14 residues. From germline, CDR1 is SGHKS and CDR2 YYEKEE (reference sequence). J lost 8 bases, V lost 4 bases, and 8 bases had no gene match. Here the CDR3 DNA reads TGTGCCAGCAGCCCCCGACTAGCGAGCGATGAGCAGTTCTTC. Amino acid sequence: CASSPRLASDEQFF.

V usage is TRBV27 and J usage is TRBJ2-3; 9 bases are a match to TRBD2. The CDR3 covers 17 residues. CDR1 MNHEY and CDR2 SMNVEV come from the germline V gene (reference sequence). The V and J ends lost 5 bases and 4 bases, in that order; junction bases with no gene match: 13. CDR3 sequence (DNA): TGTGCCAGCAGTCCGATAGCGGGGGCCAGGGTTGCAGATACGCAGTATTTT. Amino acids: CASSPIAGARVADTQYF.

The V and J genes are TRBV4-1 and TRBJ2-7; tentatively, D is TRBD2 (6 bases). The V gene lost 4 bases and the J gene lost 3 bases, with 10 bases spanning the gap. This CDR3 region has 13 residues. Germline values: CDR1 MGHRA, CDR2 YSYEKL. The CDR3 bases are TGCGCCAGCAGCCGGTCGGGAGACTACGAGCAGTACTTC. This sequence encodes CASSRSGDYEQYF.

This sequence joins TRBV7-2 and TRBJ1-2, with 10 bases lining up with TRBD1. Unmatched junction bases numbered 11, after V lost 2 bases and J lost 5 bases. Germline V gene lookup returns CDR1 SGHTA and CDR2 FQGNSA. The CDR3 loop spans 17 amino acids. Here the CDR3 DNA reads TGTGCCAGCAGCTTAAGGGACAGGGGAGGTGGTTCGTATGGCTACACCTTC. Residues: CASSLRDRGGGSYGYTF.

V gene TRBV7-2 combines with J gene TRBJ2-3, with D uncertain. Germline CDR1 and CDR2: SGHTA and FQGNSA. This CDR3 has 11 amino acids. V shed 2 bases and J shed 6 bases, with 3 bases lying between them. Written as DNA, the CDR3 is TGTGCCAGCAGCTTATCTGATACGCAGTATTTT. This translates into CASSLSDTQYF. The full variable domain, with the rest looked up from reference TRBV7-2 and TRBJ2-3, is GAGVSQSPSNKVTEKGKDVELRCDPISGHTALYWYRQSLGQGLEFLIYFQGNSAPDKSGLPSDRFSAERTGGSVSTLTIQRTQQEDSAVYLCASSLSDTQYFGPGTRLTVL.

This chain joins TRBV6-5 and TRBJ2-3, with 8 nucleotides matching TRBD2. Germline CDR1 reads MNHEY; CDR2 reads SVGAGI. CDR3 length: 14 amino acids. The V gene end was trimmed by 10 bases and the J gene end by 1 base; junction bases not matched to a gene: 7. CDR3 in DNA: TGTGCCACTTCGCGGGGGGTGGGCACAGATACGCAGTATTTT. Encoded protein: CATSRGVGTDTQYF.

This chain links TRBV7-2 with TRBJ1-2; tentative D call: TRBD1 (5 bases). The CDR3 covers 13 residues. Germline V lookup: CDR1 SGHTA, CDR2 FQGNSA. The V end lost 3 bases, the J end lost 6 bases, and 11 bases lay between the germline ends. The CDR3 DNA follows: TGTGCCAGCAGCTTGGGGCAGGGCCATGGCTACACCTTC. Amino acid sequence: CASSLGQGHGYTF.

The chain is built from TRBV12-3 or TRBV12-4 and TRBJ1-2; D not certain. V lost 5 bases and J lost 4, with 11 bases in between. The CDR3 covers 13 residues. Here the CDR3 DNA reads TGTGCCAGCAGTAACCCGGGTAGCTATGGCTACACCTTC. It translates to CASSNPGSYGYTF.

This clone was counted a few times. The chain joins TRBV4-1 to TRBJ1-4, with 7 bases identical to TRBD1. Trimming took 0 bases from V and 6 from J; bases not matched to a gene: 4. The CDR3 sequence is 15 residues long. From germline, CDR1 is MGHRA and CDR2 YSYEKL. The CDR3 here is CASSQDGQGDEKLFF. The CDR3 coding sequence is TGCGCCAGCAGCCAAGATGGGCAGGGGGATGAAAAACTGTTTTTT.

The chain is built from TRBV27 and TRBJ2-1; TRBD2 matches 8 bases. The junction had 10 bases not matched to a gene; V was cut back by 5 bases and J by 10 bases. There are 14 residues in the CDR3. Germline CDR1 reads MNHEY; CDR2 reads SMNVEV (reference sequence). The CDR3 is CASSGTGGPWEQFF. DNA of the CDR3: TGTGCCAGCAGTGGGACGGGGGGGCCTTGGGAGCAGTTCTTC.

The rearrangement joins TRBV5-5 to TRBJ2-3, with 14 nucleotides matching TRBD2. This CDR3 is 16 amino acids long. Trimming removed 2 bases from V and 5 bases from J; junction bases left unmatched: 4. From germline, CDR1 is SGHKS and CDR2 YYEKEE (reference sequence). The CDR3 nucleotides read TGTGCCAGCAGCTTCGCGACTAGCGGGGGGGTAGATACGCAGTATTTT. Translated, it gives CASSFATSGGVDTQYF.

The gene calls are TRBV7-2 and TRBJ2-1; 13 bases map to TRBD2. CDR1 and CDR2 from the germline V gene are SGHTA and FQGNSA. The CDR3 covers 16 residues. Losses at the gene ends were 5 bases for V and 12 bases for J; bases not matched to a gene: 13. The CDR3 here is CASSKDILAGGLGQFF. The CDR3 DNA reads as TGTGCCAGCAGCAAAGACATACTAGCGGGGGGGCTTGGGCAGTTCTTC.

V usage is TRBV11-2 and J usage is TRBJ2-1; TRBD2 aligns across 8 bases. The CDR3 runs 18 residues. Germline values: CDR1 SGHAT, CDR2 FQNNGV. Trimming took 4 bases from V and 6 from J; bases not matched to a gene: 17. CDR3 protein: CASSSLRALAGPFNEQFF. CDR3 coding DNA: TGTGCCAGCAGCTCACTTAGAGCCTTAGCGGGGCCCTTCAATGAGCAGTTCTTC.

V and J are TRBV7-9 and TRBJ1-2, with 8 bases identical to TRBD1. The V gene's germline CDR1 is SEHNR and CDR2 FQNEAQ (reference sequence). CDR3 length equals 19 residues. Trimming took 4 bases from V and 6 from J; bases not matched to a gene: 22. CDR3 residues: CASSSQGRTGPGGFDGYTF. CDR3 nucleotides: TGTGCCAGCAGCTCACAGGGGAGGACAGGGCCAGGAGGGTTCGATGGCTACACCTTC.

The gene calls are TRBV11-2 and TRBJ2-4, with TRBD1 identical over 9 bases. V lost 5 bases to trimming and J lost 6 bases; unmatched junction nucleotides: 11. The CDR3 has 16 residues. Germline V gives CDR1 SGHAT, CDR2 FQNNGV. CDR3: CASSHMGGQGINIQYF. The DNA of the CDR3 is TGTGCCAGCAGCCATATGGGCGGACAGGGGATAAACATTCAGTACTTC.

The V gene is TRBV23-1, the J gene TRBJ2-1; TRBD2 matches 9 bases. Being an ORF, TRBV23-1 has a function that is uncertain. The CDR3 length is 19 residues. Trimming cost V 1 base and J 2 bases; bases outside gene matches: 12. The chain's CDR3 is CASSQFRRAGGPPYNEQFF. The CDR3 coding sequence is TGCGCCAGCAGTCAATTTAGAAGGGCGGGGGGGCCTCCCTACAATGAGCAGTTCTTC.

As for this clone: This sample also contains other DNA sequences that code for the same CDR3. The V call is TRBV5-1, the J call TRBJ2-7; TRBD2 matches at 13 bases. Per the germline V gene, CDR1 is SGHRS and CDR2 is YFSETQ. The CDR3 loop spans 15 amino acids. Unmatched junction bases numbered 2, after V lost 3 bases and J lost 2 bases. DNA for the CDR3: TGCGCCAGCAGCTCACTAGCGGGGGGGCCCTACGAGCAGTACTTC. It codes for CASSSLAGGPYEQYF.

The chain combines TRBV6-1 with TRBJ2-7, with 12 bases lining up with TRBD2. Germline loops: CDR1 MNHNS, CDR2 SASEGT. This CDR3 is 17 amino acids long. After removal of 3 bases from V and 0 bases from J, the junction contained 6 bases not matched to a gene. CDR3 sequence (DNA): TGTGCCAGCAGTGAGCAACTAGCGGGGGGAAACTCCTACGAGCAGTACTTC. Its protein product is CASSEQLAGGNSYEQYF.

The chain combines TRBV5-4 with TRBJ2-3; possible D gene TRBD2, 6 bases. V shed 5 bases and J shed 1 base, with 14 bases lying between them. The V gene's germline CDR1 is SGHNT and CDR2 YYREEE (reference sequence). This CDR3 region has 15 residues. The CDR3 sequence is CASSTAPSGTDTQYF. The CDR3 nucleotides read TGTGCCAGCAGTACCGCGCCTAGCGGCACAGATACGCAGTATTTT. Using reference TRBV5-4 and TRBJ2-3 for the parts outside the CDR3, the full variable domain is ETGVTQSPTHLIKTRGQQVTLRCSSQSGHNTVSWYQQALGQGPQFIFQYYREEENGRGNFPPRFSGLQFPNYSSELNVNALELDDSALYLCASSTAPSGTDTQYFGPGTRLTVL.